Below, 14 T cell receptor beta chains from the same sample are listed, as sequenced in a study of T cell responses to AZD1222 COVID-19 vaccine. The repertoire was sequenced with immunoSEQ multiplex PCR; TCRdb's copy has only in-frame clones and lacks some. The sample consists of over 100,000 clones, roughly 86% of them appearing once. The sample consisted of peripheral blood, taken on day 0 of AZD1222 vaccination. The receptors come from an adult in good health.

The chain recombines TRBV29-1 with TRBJ2-1; the D is unclear. Germline CDR1 is SQVTM and CDR2 is ANQGSEA. This CDR3 has 13 residues. The V end was cut by 5 bases, the J end by 3 bases, with 11 bases between. The DNA of the CDR3 is TGCAGCGTTCATCGGCCGGGCTACAATGAGCAGTTCTTC. This codes for CSVHRPGYNEQFF.

This sequence joins TRBV5-6 and TRBJ2-2, with 7 bases identical to TRBD2. The J segment lost 0 bases and the V segment lost 2 bases, leaving 4 bases of the junction unmatched. The CDR3 covers 16 residues. Germline V lookup: CDR1 SGHDT, CDR2 YYEEEE. CDR3 sequence: CASSFVAGTNTGELFF. The CDR3 region has the DNA TGTGCCAGCAGCTTCGTAGCGGGCACGAACACCGGGGAGCTGTTTTTT.

The table lists this clone with a few counts. The gene calls are TRBV7-3 and TRBJ2-2; 12 bases are a match to TRBD1. The CDR3 is 16 amino acids. The junction had 3 bases not matched to a gene; V was cut back by 4 bases and J by 3 bases. Germline V lookup: CDR1 SGHTA, CDR2 FQGTGA. Here the CDR3 DNA reads TGTGCCAGCAGCTCGGGACAGGGGGCTGACACCGGGGAGCTGTTTTTT. It translates to CASSSGQGADTGELFF.

This chain joins TRBV6-1 and TRBJ1-1; D gene uncertain. This CDR3 is built from 12 residues. Germline CDR1 and CDR2: MNHNS and SASEGT. The germline V and J ends were trimmed by 1 base and 4 bases, with 4 bases remaining between them. CDR3 nucleotide sequence: TGTGCCAGCAGTGAAGGGGGCACTGAAGCTTTCTTT. It codes for CASSEGGTEAFF.

The rearrangement uses TRBV4-1 and TRBJ2-7; tentative D call: TRBD1 (6 bases). V lost 0 bases and J lost 2, with 14 bases in between. Germline V gene sequence: CDR1 MGHRA, CDR2 YSYEKL. CDR3 size: 16 residues. CDR3 protein: CASSQERGTKAYEQYF. The CDR3 DNA reads as TGCGCCAGCAGCCAAGAGAGAGGGACAAAGGCCTACGAGCAGTACTTC.

The chain combines TRBV19 with TRBJ2-3; 7 bases agree with TRBD1. Germline CDR1 is LNHDA and CDR2 is SQIVND (reference sequence). The CDR3 length is 14 residues. J gave up 6 bases and V 5 bases, and 8 bases lay outside the gene matches. CDR3 sequence reads: CASSLGGLYDTQYF. For the CDR3, the DNA is TGTGCCAGTAGTTTAGGGGGCCTTTATGATACGCAGTATTTT.

The chain uses TRBV5-5 and TRBJ1-5; D is possibly TRBD1 (5 bases). This CDR3 has 15 residues. Per germline, CDR1 SGHKS and CDR2 YYEKEE (reference sequence). V lost 1 base, J lost 5 bases, and 13 bases lay in between. In DNA form, the CDR3 reads TGTGCCAGCAGCTTGATAGGGGATTGGGATCAGCCCCAGCATTTT. It yields the protein CASSLIGDWDQPQHF.

This clone was detected only a few times. The J gene is TRBJ2-3, the V gene TRBV27; 12 positions match TRBD2. The CDR3 length is 15 residues. Losses at the gene ends were 5 bases for V and 7 bases for J; bases not matched to a gene: 7. Germline values: CDR1 MNHEY, CDR2 SMNVEV (reference sequence). The CDR3 bases are TGTGCCAGCAGTCCAAGTGGACTAGCGGGAAATACGCAGTATTTT. Translating gives CASSPSGLAGNTQYF.

The chain employs TRBV9 and TRBJ2-3; 8 bases map to TRBD2. V lost 7 bases, J lost 2 bases, and 3 bases stayed unmatched. The CDR3 spans 13 residues. Germline CDR1 is SGDLS and CDR2 is YYNGEE. This chain's CDR3 is CASRGGTTDTQYF. In DNA, the CDR3 is TGTGCCAGCCGCGGGGGGACCACAGATACGCAGTATTTT.

The rearrangement joins TRBV25-1 to TRBJ2-3; 11 bases agree with TRBD2. CDR3 length equals 14 residues. V lost 5 bases to trimming and J lost 6 bases; unmatched junction nucleotides: 4. Germline V gene data show CDR1 as MGHDK and CDR2 as SYGVNS. The CDR3 reads CASSIAGGGDTQYF. The CDR3 nucleotides read TGTGCCAGCAGTATAGCGGGAGGGGGGGATACGCAGTATTTT.

The rearrangement links TRBV10-3 to TRBJ1-6; TRBD1 agrees at 7 bases. The ends lost 6 bases at V and 9 bases at J; junction bases unmatched: 11. Germline CDR1 is ENHRY and CDR2 is SYGVKD. The CDR3 is made up of 15 amino acids. CDR3 sequence: CAIRGTEQSGSPLHF. In DNA, the CDR3 is TGTGCCATCAGAGGGACAGAACAATCGGGTTCACCCCTCCACTTT.

The chain carries TRBV23-1 and TRBJ1-5; D unresolved. TRBV23-1 is an ORF for which the function is uncertain. Trimming left V 0 bases short and J 5 bases short, with 11 bases between. This CDR3 spans 15 amino acids. CDR3 residues: CASSQSIGLYQPQHF. The CDR3 DNA reads TGCGCCAGCAGTCAATCGATTGGCCTGTATCAGCCCCAGCATTTT.

V and J are TRBV5-1 and TRBJ1-1, with a possible D match to TRBD1 (5 bases). The germline CDR1 and CDR2 sequences are SGHRS and YFSETQ. Trimming stripped 0 bases from V and 5 bases from J, with 8 bases between. This CDR3 contains 13 residues. The CDR3 protein is CASSLGQQTEAFF. For the CDR3, the DNA is TGCGCCAGCAGCTTGGGACAGCAGACTGAAGCTTTCTTT.

The rearrangement links TRBV4-1 to TRBJ2-3; 11 bases agree with TRBD2. Trimming cost V 2 bases and J 6 bases; bases outside gene matches: 4. Germline assignment: CDR1 MGHRA and CDR2 YSYEKL. The CDR3 has 15 residues. CDR3 DNA sequence: TGCGCCAGCAGCCAAAAACTAGCGGGAGACGATACGCAGTATTTT. It codes for CASSQKLAGDDTQYF.